This TCR beta chain was profiled in a study of blood T cell repertoires in COVID-19. A Seattle source enrolled patients during active infection and followed them longitudinally. This table comes from immunoSEQ multiplex PCR, and its TCRdb copy is limited to in-frame clones, with some not included. Of more than 350,000 clones detected, about 90% appear once; the ten largest clones hold 2.5% to 3.5%. The germline CDR1 and CDR2 sequences are MNHEY and SMNVEV (reference sequence). With V trimmed by 7 bases and J by 4 bases, 12 bases remained unmatched. CDR3 length equals 15 residues. Sequencing was performed on peripheral blood. The chain employs TRBV27 and TRBJ2-5, with 7 bases that match TRBD1. The source of this sequence is a woman under 40 with COVID-19, enrolled during active disease. The DNA of the CDR3 is TGTGCCAGCACGGGCGACGACAGGGCGGGAGAGACCCAGTACTTC. Translating it yields CASTGDDRAGETQYF.